The 24 T cell receptor beta chains presented below share a single source sample, sequenced in a study of OX40 agonist ivuxolimab in advanced cancers. TCRdb keeps only in-frame clones here, not all; method: immunoSEQ multiplex PCR. The sample consists of 90,000 or so clones, 70% to 90% of them appearing once. Sequenced material: CD4+ or CD8+ T cells sorted from blood, taken in a trial of the OX40 agonist ivuxolimab. Receptors originate from an adult with an advanced solid tumor such as melanoma, head and neck, liver or kidney cancer.

The chain is built from TRBV28 and TRBJ2-3; D might be TRBD1 (5 bases). The CDR3 consists of 15 residues. With 3 bases removed from V and 2 bases from J, the gap between germline ends came to 12 bases. From germline, CDR1 is MDHEN and CDR2 SYDVKM. The chain's CDR3 is CASSFPGIYTDTQYF. The CDR3 DNA reads TGTGCCAGCAGTTTTCCAGGGATCTACACAGATACGCAGTATTTT.

The chain is built from TRBV9 and TRBJ1-4, with 9 bases matching TRBD1. The V and J ends lost 4 bases and 11 bases, in that order; junction bases with no gene match: 9. The CDR3 covers 14 residues. Germline V gene lookup returns CDR1 SGDLS and CDR2 YYNGEE. This CDR3 reads CASSPRQGEGKLFF. CDR3 DNA: TGTGCCAGCAGCCCCCGACAGGGGGAGGGGAAACTGTTTTTT. The complete variable domain, with remaining parts taken from reference TRBV9 and TRBJ1-4, reads DSGVTQTPKHLITATGQRVTLRCSPRSGDLSVYWYQQSLDQGLQFLIQYYNGEERAKGNILERFSAQQFPDLHSELNLSSLELGDSALYFCASSPRQGEGKLFFGSGTQLSVL.

The chain is built from TRBV11-2 and TRBJ2-7; D is uncertain. Looked up from germline, CDR1 is SGHAT and CDR2 is FQNNGV. CDR3 length equals 11 residues. The V and J ends lost 3 bases and 4 bases respectively, with 4 bases between them. CDR3 sequence reads: CASSFLYEQYF. CDR3 nucleotides: TGTGCCAGCAGCTTCCTTTACGAGCAGTACTTC.

The chain employs TRBV7-9 and TRBJ1-3; a possible D gene is TRBD1 (5 bases). This CDR3 region has 18 residues. Trimming removed 4 bases from V and 0 bases from J, with 19 bases in between. The germline gives CDR1 SEHNR, CDR2 FQNEAQ (reference sequence). The DNA for the CDR3 is TGTGCCAGCAGCTCACATTTGGGGGGACTTCGCTCTGGAAACACCATATATTTT. Protein: CASSSHLGGLRSGNTIYF.

This rearrangement joins TRBV19 to TRBJ2-4, with 7 positions matching TRBD2. This CDR3 is built from 14 residues. The junction had 7 bases not matched to a gene; V was cut back by 7 bases and J by 4 bases. Germline-derived CDR1 and CDR2 are LNHDA and SQIVND (reference sequence). In nucleotides, the CDR3 is TGTGCCAGTATGGGAGGGAGAGGTAAAAACATTCAGTACTTC. Protein: CASMGGRGKNIQYF.

J is TRBJ2-7 and V is TRBV6-5; 13 positions match TRBD2. With 5 bases clipped from V and 5 bases from J, the junction kept 6 bases outside the gene matches. The CDR3 covers 15 residues. The V gene's germline CDR1 is MNHEY and CDR2 SVGAGI. The CDR3 nucleotides read TGTGCCAGCAGTAAAGGACTAGCGGGAGTTCACGAGCAGTACTTC. The encoded protein is CASSKGLAGVHEQYF.

V gene TRBV7-9 combines with J gene TRBJ2-1; TRBD1 aligns across 9 bases. Unmatched junction bases numbered 2, after V lost 1 base and J lost 4 bases. The CDR3 runs to 15 residues. In germline, CDR1 is SEHNR, CDR2 FQNEAQ (reference sequence). CDR3 in DNA: TGTGCCAGCAGCTTAGGACAGGGGGTTTACAATGAGCAGTTCTTC. Protein sequence: CASSLGQGVYNEQFF.

The rearrangement uses TRBV7-8 and TRBJ1-2, with D maybe TRBD1 (5 bases). The germline CDR1 and CDR2 sequences are SGHVS and FQNEAQ. Trimming cost V 6 bases and J 8 bases, with 19 bases left between them. The CDR3 has 14 amino acids. The CDR3 DNA reads TGTGCCAGCAGTATTACGCGGAGTGGGGACGGCTACACCTTC. Its translation: CASSITRSGDGYTF.

The chain couples TRBV14 to TRBJ1-2; 7 bases line up with TRBD1. V dropped 0 bases and J dropped 8; count of bases not matched to a gene: 6. The germline CDR1 and CDR2 sequences are SGHDN and FVKESK. The CDR3 contains 14 residues. CDR3 sequence (DNA): TGTGCCAGCAGCCAAGATTGGACAGGTGGAGGCTACACCTTC. This sequence encodes CASSQDWTGGGYTF.

This chain joins TRBV7-2 and TRBJ2-1; 12 bases line up with TRBD2. V trimming: 2 bases; J trimming: 5 bases; junction bases outside the gene matches: 10. Germline-derived CDR1 and CDR2 are SGHTA and FQGNSA. The CDR3 is 18 amino acids. CDR3 nucleotide sequence: TGTGCCAGCAGCTTAAGGACTAGCGGGACCCTCTACAACAATGAGCAGTTCTTC. Encoded protein: CASSLRTSGTLYNNEQFF.

This chain joins TRBV19 and TRBJ1-4, with 7 bases lining up with TRBD1. The V gene end was trimmed by 4 bases and the J gene end by 4 bases; junction bases not matched to a gene: 6. Looked up from germline, CDR1 is LNHDA and CDR2 is SQIVND (reference sequence). The CDR3 contains 15 residues. The CDR3 sequence: CASSRARDSNEKLFF. In DNA, the CDR3 is TGTGCCAGTAGTAGAGCCCGGGACAGTAATGAAAAACTGTTTTTT.

The genes are TRBV29-1 and TRBJ2-3; 12 bases match TRBD2. Germline V gives CDR1 SQVTM, CDR2 ANQGSEA. The V segment lost 6 bases and the J segment 0 bases; nucleotides outside the gene matches: 4. The CDR3 spans 15 residues. This CDR3 is CSVVGTSGSTDTQYF. As DNA, the CDR3 is TGCAGCGTCGTGGGGACTAGCGGGAGCACAGATACGCAGTATTTT.

The J gene is TRBJ2-1, the V gene TRBV10-3; 9 bases align to TRBD2. Germline V gene data show CDR1 as ENHRY and CDR2 as SYGVKD. The CDR3 loop spans 18 amino acids. Trimming cost V 6 bases and J 4 bases; bases outside gene matches: 16. The CDR3 DNA sequence: TGTGCCATCAGAGGGGGTTCCCGGCTAGCGGGGAATTACAATGAGCAGTTCTTC. It yields the protein CAIRGGSRLAGNYNEQFF.

The gene calls are TRBV7-8 and TRBJ1-4; D unresolved. Germline CDR1 SGHVS, CDR2 FQNEAQ. The germline V and J ends were trimmed by 7 bases and 8 bases, with 17 bases remaining between them. The CDR3 runs to 14 residues. CDR3 DNA: TGTGCCAGCAACATGGGCGGAAATCGGGAAAAACTGTTTTTT. This gives the protein CASNMGGNREKLFF.

This chain's CDR3 is CASRRGTDFNYGYTF. The CDR3 DNA reads as TGTGCCAGCAGACGCGGGACAGATTTCAACTATGGCTACACCTTC. The chain recombines TRBV6-5 with TRBJ1-2; 7 nucleotides line up with TRBD1. Germline V lookup: CDR1 MNHEY, CDR2 SVGAGI. J was trimmed by 2 bases and V by 6 bases; bases with no gene match: 9. This CDR3 is built from 15 residues.

With regard to this clone: Additional DNA sequences in this sample encode the identical CDR3. The chain combines TRBV7-2 with TRBJ2-3, with unresolved D. The CDR3 totals 11 residues. Germline V gene sequence: CDR1 SGHTA, CDR2 FQGNSA. Trimming shortened V by 3 bases and J by 2 bases, and 0 bases separated the two germline ends. This CDR3 reads CASSFTDTQYF. CDR3 bases: TGTGCCAGCAGCTTCACAGATACGCAGTATTTT. The full variable domain, its missing parts supplied by reference TRBV7-2 and TRBJ2-3, is GAGVSQSPSNKVTEKGKDVELRCDPISGHTALYWYRQSLGQGLEFLIYFQGNSAPDKSGLPSDRFSAERTGGSVSTLTIQRTQQEDSAVYLCASSFTDTQYFGPGTRLTVL.

The chain links TRBV7-3 to TRBJ2-5; D perhaps matches TRBD1 (5 bases). Germline V gene data show CDR1 as SGHTA and CDR2 as FQGTGA. The CDR3 length is 14 residues. V gave up 5 bases and J gave up 3 bases, with 13 bases separating them. CDR3 nucleotide sequence: TGTGCCAGCAGCCATAGGGGCAGGGAAGAGACCCAGTACTTC. Translated, it gives CASSHRGREETQYF. Combining the CDR3 with reference TRBV7-3 and TRBJ2-5 gives the whole variable domain GAGVSQTPSNKVTEKGKYVELRCDPISGHTALYWYRQSLGQGPEFLIYFQGTGAADDSGLPNDRFFAVRPEGSVSTLKIQRTERGDSAVYLCASSHRGREETQYFGPGTRLLVL.

The chain has TRBV29-1 and TRBJ1-1, with TRBD1 matching 10 bases. The CDR3 consists of 14 residues. Germline V gives CDR1 SQVTM, CDR2 ANQGSEA. In DNA form, the CDR3 reads TGCACCGCGTTGACAGGGGGCCCTGGCACTGAAGCTTTCTTT. Its translation is CTALTGGPGTEAFF.

V is TRBV13 and J is TRBJ2-3; 8 bases match TRBD2. This CDR3 is 16 amino acids long. Trimming at V came to 5 bases and at J to 8 bases, leaving 15 bases not matched to a gene. Germline assignment: CDR1 PRHDT and CDR2 FYEKMQ (reference sequence). CDR3 protein: CASSPNKAGVGGTQYF. CDR3 DNA sequence: TGTGCCAGCAGCCCGAATAAAGCGGGAGTCGGTGGTACGCAGTATTTT.

CDR3 sequence reads: CASSLDGTYGYTF. For the CDR3, the DNA is TGTGCCAGCAGCTTAGACGGCACTTATGGCTACACCTTC. The rearrangement uses TRBV7-9 and TRBJ1-2, with D uncertain. The CDR3 has 13 amino acids. V lost 1 base, J lost 5 bases, and 8 bases lay in between. In germline, CDR1 is SEHNR, CDR2 FQNEAQ (reference sequence).

The rearrangement links TRBV7-9 to TRBJ1-2; TRBD1 is a possible D gene (5 bases). Looked up from germline, CDR1 is SEHNR and CDR2 is FQNEAQ (reference sequence). Trimming took 5 bases from V and 6 from J, leaving 13 bases between them. The CDR3 is 13 residues long. For the CDR3, the DNA is TGTGCCAGCAGCGCGCCGGGACTGGATGGCTACACCTTC. It specifies CASSAPGLDGYTF.

The chain is built from TRBV27 and TRBJ1-6; D not certain. The CDR3 length is 16 residues. Germline V lookup: CDR1 MNHEY, CDR2 SMNVEV (reference sequence). V was pared by 0 bases and J by 10 bases, with 16 bases between. For the CDR3, the DNA is TGTGCCAGCAGTTTATCGGTGTCTGGGGTTGGGTCACCCCTCCACTTT. It is translated as CASSLSVSGVGSPLHF.

This chain links TRBV2 with TRBJ2-1; TRBD2 agrees at 10 bases. CDR3 size: 14 residues. The germline CDR1 and CDR2 sequences are SNHLY and FYNNEI. J lost 4 bases, V lost 5 bases, and 2 bases had no gene match. The CDR3 spells CASSPGLAYNEQFF. In nucleotides, the CDR3 is TGTGCCAGCAGTCCGGGACTAGCGTACAATGAGCAGTTCTTC.

Only a few counts were recorded for this clone. The chain has TRBV11-3 and TRBJ2-2; TRBD2 aligns across 12 bases. V shed 5 bases, J shed 6 bases, and the junction held 10 bases outside the gene matches. The CDR3 length is 17 residues. Germline V gives CDR1 SGHNT, CDR2 YENEEA. The CDR3 DNA follows: TGTGCCAGCAGCCCCAACCTAGCGGGAGGGTCTCCCGGGGAGCTGTTTTTT. Translated, it gives CASSPNLAGGSPGELFF.